The 20 T cell receptor beta chains given below trace back to one sample, sequenced in a study of T cells in Graves' hyperthyroidism and ophthalmopathy. What was amplified from RNA transcripts were TCR beta CDR3 regions. First-round RT-PCR of the TCR CDR3 relied on the HTBI primer set. TCRdb ran MiXCR on the multiplex PCR reads and lists one entry per CDR3 protein. The profile shows hundreds of thousands of distinct CDR3 sequences, 14% of them singletons. The sample comprised blood. The receptors stem from a woman aged 18-29 years with Graves' hyperthyroidism.

This clonotype was counted at least ten times. J is TRBJ2-7 and V is TRBV3-1; D possibly matches TRBD1 or TRBD2 (5 bases each). This CDR3 comprises 14 residues. CDR1 and CDR2 from the germline V gene are LGHDT and YNNKEL (reference sequence). V was pared by 4 bases and J by 5 bases, with 15 bases between. The CDR3 sequence is CASSLSGTLNEQYF. DNA of the CDR3: TGTGCCAGCAGCCTGTCTGGGACCCTAAACGAGCAGTACTTC.

This clonotype appeared a few times. A much larger clone sits a single nucleotide away, making a read error possible. This chain joins TRBV11-2 and TRBJ1-2; D is unresolved. The CDR3 runs 13 residues. CDR1 and CDR2 from the germline V gene are SGHAT and FQNNGV. The V end lost 2 bases, the J end lost 12 bases, and 16 bases lay between the germline ends. The CDR3 nucleotides are TGTGCCAGCAGCTTATACGGGGTTATGGGCCACACCTTC. Its translation is CASSLYGVMGHTF.

At least ten counts were recorded for this clonotype. The rearrangement uses TRBV5-5 and TRBJ2-3, with TRBD1 as a possible D gene (6 bases). The V and J ends lost 2 bases and 6 bases respectively, with 19 bases between them. Germline values: CDR1 SGHKS, CDR2 YYEKEE (reference sequence). The CDR3 length is 16 residues. The CDR3 DNA reads TGTGCCAGCAGCTTAAACCCGGGACATACCAACGATACGCAGTATTTT. It codes for CASSLNPGHTNDTQYF. Full variable domain (rest looked up from reference TRBV5-5 and TRBJ2-3): DAGVTQSPTHLIKTRGQQVTLRCSPISGHKSVSWYQQVLGQGPQFIFQYYEKEERGRGNFPDRFSARQFPNYSSELNVNALLLGDSALYLCASSLNPGHTNDTQYFGPGTRLTVL.

There are many counts of this clonotype. The chain recombines TRBV7-2 with TRBJ2-3, with TRBD2 matching 7 bases. CDR1 is SGHTA and CDR2 is FQGNSA in the germline V gene. The CDR3 totals 14 residues. J was trimmed by 4 bases and V by 5 bases; bases with no gene match: 6. CDR3 DNA sequence: TGTGCCAGCAGCAGGACTAGTGGGGCAGATACGCAGTATTTT. Its translation: CASSRTSGADTQYF.

This clonotype showed up just a few times. The chain recombines TRBV13 with TRBJ2-4, with 10 bases identical to TRBD2. Germline V CDR1 and CDR2: PRHDT, FYEKMQ (reference sequence). J was trimmed by 5 bases and V by 3 bases; bases with no gene match: 4. The CDR3 extends over 15 amino acids. CDR3 protein: CASSFRLAGQNIQYF. In DNA, the CDR3 is TGTGCCAGCAGCTTCAGACTAGCGGGCCAAAACATTCAGTACTTC.

This clonotype was detected many times. The chain joins TRBV6-1 to TRBJ2-7, with 10 nucleotides matching TRBD2. The J segment lost 1 base and the V segment lost 6 bases, leaving 9 bases of the junction unmatched. There are 16 residues in the CDR3. CDR1 is MNHNS and CDR2 is SASEGT in the germline V gene. The CDR3 protein is CASRPITSGASYEQYF. CDR3 nucleotide sequence: TGTGCCAGCAGACCCATTACTAGCGGGGCTTCCTACGAGCAGTACTTC.

This clonotype showed up just a few times. The chain employs TRBV11-3 and TRBJ2-1; D might be TRBD2 (6 bases). The CDR3 runs 17 residues. The V end was cut by 1 base, the J end by 3 bases, with 16 bases between. Germline CDR1 and CDR2: SGHNT and YENEEA. DNA of the CDR3: TGTGCCAGCAGCTTAGCGGGTTTCGGGGGTTACTACAATGAGCAGTTCTTC. It codes for CASSLAGFGGYYNEQFF.

Written as DNA, the CDR3 is TGCAGTGCTCACCCTGACACATACAATGAGCAGTTCTTC. Its translation: CSAHPDTYNEQFF. The chain links TRBV20-1 to TRBJ2-1; D is unclear. Germline CDR1 and CDR2: DFQATT and SNEGSKA (reference sequence). The V end lost 5 bases, the J end lost 4 bases, and 12 bases lay between the germline ends. The CDR3 runs to 13 residues.

This clonotype was recorded at least ten times. This chain uses TRBV5-1 with TRBJ2-7; D uncertain. Germline CDR1 SGHRS, CDR2 YFSETQ. V was shortened by 1 base and J by 5 bases, with 16 bases between the two germline ends. The CDR3 extends over 15 amino acids. For the CDR3, the DNA is TGCGCCAGCAGCTTGTCGGGCCTGCGGACGGACGAGCAGTACTTC. It translates to CASSLSGLRTDEQYF. Looking up the rest from reference TRBV5-1 and TRBJ2-7 gives the full variable domain: KAGVTQTPRYLIKTRGQQVTLSCSPISGHRSVSWYQQTPGQGLQFLFEYFSETQRNKGNFPGRFSGRQFSNSRSEMNVSTLELGDSALYLCASSLSGLRTDEQYFGPGTRLTVT.

This clonotype was seen ten or more times. The chain combines TRBV27 with TRBJ2-5, with 8 bases lining up with TRBD1. Germline CDR1 MNHEY, CDR2 SMNVEV (reference sequence). The V segment lost 3 bases and the J segment 4 bases; nucleotides outside the gene matches: 7. This CDR3 is 15 amino acids long. The CDR3 bases are TGTGCCAGCAGTTTTGGTTCAGGGGGCCCAGAGACCCAGTACTTC. Protein product: CASSFGSGGPETQYF.

Only a few counts were recorded for this clonotype. The V and J genes are TRBV19 and TRBJ2-2; D is possibly TRBD1 (5 bases). This CDR3 has 13 amino acids. CDR1 is LNHDA, CDR2 SQIVND, per germline (reference sequence). V lost 7 bases and J lost 3, with 9 bases in between. Here the CDR3 reads CASNQGHTGELFF. The CDR3, as DNA: TGTGCCAGTAATCAGGGCCACACCGGGGAGCTGTTTTTT. The full variable domain, in which reference TRBV19 and TRBJ2-2 provide the parts outside the CDR3, is DGGITQSPKYLFRKEGQNVTLSCEQNLNHDAMYWYRQDPGQGLRLIYYSQIVNDFQKGDIAEGYSVSREKKESFPLTVTSAQKNPTAFYLCASNQGHTGELFFGEGSRLTVL.

This clonotype was recorded at least ten times. The V and J genes are TRBV11-3 and TRBJ2-7, with 10 bases that match TRBD1. The CDR3 length is 13 residues. Losses at the gene ends were 4 bases for V and 6 bases for J; bases not matched to a gene: 3. CDR1 SGHNT and CDR2 YENEEA come from the germline V gene. As DNA, the CDR3 is TGTGCCAGCAGCTCCGACAGGGGGCGCGAGCAGTACTTC. Translating gives CASSSDRGREQYF.

This clonotype was detected ten times or more. V usage is TRBV13 and J usage is TRBJ2-3; no clear D gene. Trimming pared 6 bases from V and 2 bases from J, leaving 18 bases between. The CDR3 covers 16 residues. Germline values: CDR1 PRHDT, CDR2 FYEKMQ (reference sequence). CDR3 sequence (DNA): TGTGCCAGCAGGCCGAGAGACTCAGGATACACAGATACGCAGTATTTT. Amino acids: CASRPRDSGYTDTQYF.

This clonotype came up a few times. CDR3 bases: TGTGCCAGCAGCAGGGGGGACAGGGGGCTCGGAAACACCATATATTTT. Translating it yields CASSRGDRGLGNTIYF. The rearrangement links TRBV5-8 to TRBJ1-3, with 12 bases identical to TRBD1. The V segment lost 4 bases and the J segment 4 bases; nucleotides outside the gene matches: 6. The CDR3 loop spans 16 amino acids. Looked up from germline, CDR1 is SGHTS and CDR2 is YDEGEE.

This chain links TRBV29-1 with TRBJ2-7; TRBD2 agrees at 9 bases. The junction had 10 bases not matched to a gene; V was cut back by 6 bases and J by 1 base. The CDR3 contains 15 residues. Germline V CDR1 and CDR2: SQVTM, ANQGSEA. The DNA for the CDR3 is TGCAGCGTACCAGCGGGAGGCTATGGGTCCTACGAGCAGTACTTC. It is translated as CSVPAGGYGSYEQYF.

In its sample, this clonotype was seen many times. The genes are TRBV5-6 and TRBJ1-2, with 7 bases aligning to TRBD1. This CDR3 contains 14 residues. The J segment lost 6 bases and the V segment lost 2 bases, leaving 7 bases of the junction unmatched. Germline CDR1 SGHDT, CDR2 YYEEEE. The CDR3 DNA follows: TGTGCCAGCAGCTTTGATAGGGGGCTCAATGGCTACACCTTC. Its protein is CASSFDRGLNGYTF.

This clonotype was seen repeatedly, ten times or more. The rearrangement joins TRBV28 to TRBJ1-5; possible D gene TRBD1, 6 bases. Germline lookup yields CDR1 MDHEN and CDR2 SYDVKM. This CDR3 region has 15 residues. V was cut by 4 bases and J by 1 base, with 11 bases left in between. The CDR3 sequence is CASSSTGFSNQPQHF. The CDR3 DNA follows: TGTGCCAGCAGTTCAACAGGGTTCAGCAATCAGCCCCAGCATTTT. The variable domain in full, with the rest retrieved from reference TRBV28 and TRBJ1-5, is DVKVTQSSRYLVKRTGEKVFLECVQDMDHENMFWYRQDPGLGLRLIYFSYDVKMKEKGDIPEGYSVSREKKERFSLILESASTNQTSMYLCASSSTGFSNQPQHFGDGTRLSIL.

This clonotype has just a few counts. The V call is TRBV27, the J call TRBJ2-1, with 15 bases aligning to TRBD2. The CDR3 spans 17 residues. In germline, CDR1 is MNHEY, CDR2 SMNVEV (reference sequence). Germline trimming cut 6 bases from V and 4 bases from J; bases unmatched to any gene: 7. This chain's CDR3 is CASRSGLAGGGYNEQFF. Here the CDR3 DNA reads TGTGCCAGCAGGTCAGGACTAGCGGGAGGGGGTTACAATGAGCAGTTCTTC.

This chain connects TRBV7-9 to TRBJ1-1, with no clear D. This CDR3 spans 14 amino acids. The V end was cut by 4 bases, the J end by 7 bases, with 16 bases between. From germline, CDR1 is SEHNR and CDR2 FQNEAQ (reference sequence). The CDR3 coding sequence is TGTGCCAGCAGCTCCAGGCTTACCCACAGTGAAGCTTTCTTT. It is translated as CASSSRLTHSEAFF.

This clonotype occurred a few times. The chain recombines TRBV18 with TRBJ2-7, with 14 bases lining up with TRBD2. The CDR3 sequence is 15 residues long. The V gene end was trimmed by 2 bases and the J gene end by 5 bases; junction bases not matched to a gene: 2. Germline CDR1 KGHSH, CDR2 LQKENI. Here the CDR3 DNA reads TGTGCCAGCTCACCAGGACTAGCGGGAGGAAACGAGCAGTACTTC. It codes for CASSPGLAGGNEQYF.